The rows below give T cell receptor beta chains drawn from one sample of a study of Ad26.COV2.S vaccination and SARS-CoV-2 variants. Only in-frame clones appear in the TCRdb table, and some are missing; sequencing was by immunoSEQ multiplex PCR. The data hold hundreds of thousands of clones, with approximately 86% observed a single time. The sample was peripheral blood, taken in a trial of Ad26.COV2.S vaccine versus placebo. These receptors were collected from a person between 18 and 60 years old who received the Ad26.COV2.S COVID-19 vaccine or a placebo. The CDR3 runs from the conserved cysteine through the conserved F or W. D genes are given only for firm matches. Size values are once, few and many counts, or a class for expanded clones, and some rows have none.

size	D	V	J	CDR3	DNA
.	TRBD1	TRBV7-9	TRBJ2-1	CASSPGQVRPYNEQFF	TGTGCCAGCAGCCCCGGACAGGTCAGGCCCTACAATGAGCAGTTCTTC
.	.	TRBV15	TRBJ1-5	CATSRLSGSLSNQPQHF	TGTGCCACCAGCAGATTGTCGGGGTCACTCAGCAATCAGCCCCAGCATTTT
.	TRBD2	TRBV5-6	TRBJ2-2	CASSLIPGLGTGELFF	TGTGCCAGCAGCTTAATCCCGGGACTAGGGACCGGGGAGCTGTTTTTT
.	TRBD2	TRBV5-4	TRBJ2-3	CASSRFSPGLAGVRPDTQYF	TGTGCCAGCAGCCGTTTTAGTCCGGGACTAGCGGGAGTGCGACCAGATACGCAGTATTTT
.	TRBD2	TRBV30	TRBJ2-1	CAWMPGSGRNNEQFF	TGTGCCTGGATGCCCGGTAGCGGGCGAAACAATGAGCAGTTCTTC
.	.	TRBV27	TRBJ1-2	CASRSRQDPNYGYTF	TGTGCCAGCAGAAGTAGGCAGGACCCTAACTATGGCTACACCTTC
.	TRBD2	TRBV7-2	TRBJ2-3	CASSSLAGSPDTQYF	TGTGCCAGCAGCTCTCTAGCGGGAAGCCCAGATACGCAGTATTTT
.	.	TRBV30	TRBJ1-1	CAWSFGVNTEAFF	TGTGCCTGGAGCTTTGGGGTTAACACTGAAGCTTTCTTT
few	.	TRBV18	TRBJ1-5	CASSPGEGQPQHF	TGTGCCAGCTCACCAGGGGAGGGTCAGCCCCAGCATTTT
.	TRBD1	TRBV7-2	TRBJ1-4	CASRSGGEKLFF	TGTGCCAGCAGATCAGGGGGTGAAAAACTGTTTTTT
.	.	TRBV25-1	TRBJ2-7	CASSAPWAGHYEQYF	TGTGCCAGCAGTGCACCATGGGCTGGACATTACGAGCAGTACTTC
.	.	TRBV28	TRBJ1-1	CASSLFQGRHTEAFF	TGTGCCAGCAGCCTCTTTCAGGGAAGACACACTGAAGCTTTCTTT
.	.	TRBV5-1	TRBJ2-2	CASSLDGTPVMGTGELFF	TGCGCCAGCAGCTTGGATGGGACGCCCGTAATGGGCACCGGGGAGCTGTTTTTT
.	.	TRBV6-2/TRBV6-3	TRBJ1-1	CASSSTGEEAFF	TGTGCCAGCAGTTCGACGGGGGAAGAAGCTTTCTTT
once	.	TRBV6-5	TRBJ1-5	CASSRTVDSNQPQHF	TGTGCCAGCAGTAGGACCGTCGATAGCAATCAGCCCCAGCATTTT
.	.	TRBV28	TRBJ2-5	CASTPIPRGGPETQYF	TGTGCCAGCACCCCGATCCCGAGGGGGGGGCCGGAGACCCAGTACTTC
.	TRBD1	TRBV11-2	TRBJ1-2	CASSPGTAAAGYTF	TGTGCCAGCAGCCCCGGGACAGCCGCGGCGGGCTACACCTTC
.	TRBD1	TRBV24-1	TRBJ1-1	CATSAAGGNTEAFF	TGTGCCACCAGTGCGGCAGGGGGCAACACTGAAGCTTTCTTT
.	.	TRBV19	TRBJ2-7	CASSPHPDQPQYEQYF	TGTGCCAGTAGTCCACACCCGGACCAACCCCAGTACGAGCAGTACTTC
.	.	TRBV6-2/TRBV6-3	TRBJ2-3	CASSYEVLGAPTDTQYF	TGTGCCAGCAGTTACGAGGTCTTGGGGGCCCCCACAGATACGCAGTATTTT
once	TRBD1	TRBV30	TRBJ1-5	CAWGEGQLMNQPQHF	TGTGCCTGGGGGGAGGGACAGTTGATGAATCAGCCCCAGCATTTT
.	TRBD1	TRBV7-8	TRBJ1-1	CASSASGQMNTEAFF	TGTGCCAGCAGCGCTTCGGGACAGATGAACACTGAAGCTTTCTTT
.	TRBD2	TRBV27	TRBJ2-5	CASSLLSAGGPETQYF	TGTGCCAGCAGTTTATTATCAGCGGGGGGCCCAGAGACCCAGTACTTC
.	.	TRBV28	TRBJ1-1	CASSLSPYMNTEAFF	TGTGCCAGCAGTTTATCCCCTTATATGAACACTGAAGCTTTCTTT
.	.	TRBV11-2	TRBJ2-3	CASSGLSTDTQYF	TGTGCCAGCAGCGGACTGAGCACAGATACGCAGTATTTT
.	.	TRBV7-3	TRBJ2-5	CASSRGAFEGETQYF	TGTGCCAGCAGTCGAGGGGCTTTCGAAGGGGAGACCCAGTACTTC
.	.	TRBV3-1/TRBV3-2	TRBJ2-1	CASSPTESSYNEQFF	TGTGCCAGCAGCCCAACGGAAAGCTCCTACAATGAGCAGTTCTTC
.	TRBD1	TRBV6-5	TRBJ1-2	CASRTGEVDGYTF	TGTGCCAGCAGGACAGGGGAAGTGGATGGCTACACCTTC
.	.	TRBV4-1	TRBJ1-5	CASGGAGLQPQHF	TGCGCCAGCGGGGGCGCAGGGCTCCAGCCCCAGCATTTT